This T cell receptor beta chain originates from a study of blood T cell repertoires in COVID-19. The CDR3 runs 13 residues. Trimming took 5 bases from V and 5 from J, leaving 9 bases between them. Profiled with immunoSEQ multiplex PCR; TCRdb holds only in-frame clones, not every one. The table records roughly 130,000 clones, just under 85% of them present only once. This rearrangement joins TRBV12-3 or TRBV12-4 to TRBJ2-2; D perhaps matches TRBD2 (6 bases). This receptor was taken from a woman aged 45-65 years with acute COVID-19. The sequencing sample was made of PBMCs or T cells enriched from blood (not recorded which). The CDR3 DNA reads TGTGCCAGCAGTCCGGGGAGGACCGGGGAGCTGTTTTTT. Its protein is CASSPGRTGELFF.